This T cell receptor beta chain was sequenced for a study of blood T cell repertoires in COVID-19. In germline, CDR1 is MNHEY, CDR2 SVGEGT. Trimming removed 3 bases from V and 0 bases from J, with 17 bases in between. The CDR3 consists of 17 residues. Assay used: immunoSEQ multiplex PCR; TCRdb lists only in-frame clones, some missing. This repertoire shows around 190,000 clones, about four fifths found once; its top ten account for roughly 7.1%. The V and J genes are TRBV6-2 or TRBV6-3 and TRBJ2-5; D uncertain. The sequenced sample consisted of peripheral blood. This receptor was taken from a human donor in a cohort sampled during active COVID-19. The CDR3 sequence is CASSYEVTPTYQETQYF. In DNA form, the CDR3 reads TGTGCCAGCAGTTATGAGGTCACCCCGACGTACCAAGAGACCCAGTACTTC.